This T cell receptor beta chain was obtained from a study of human T cells and chemical hapten exposure. Specified time point: patch test 1, 2 weeks after DPC sensitization. Treatment given: therapeutic diphenylcyclopropenone sensitization with weekly scalp DPC. TCRdb reprocessed the RACE reads via MiXCR and lists one record per CDR3 protein. The profile shows around 380,000 distinct CDR3 sequences, more than 4.5% of them singletons. Per germline, CDR1 SQVTM and CDR2 ANQGSEA. V was clipped by 7 bases and J by 1 base; unmatched bases: 6. The CDR3 consists of 15 residues. This clonotype has at least ten counts.

The source material was whole blood, sampled in connection with sensitization to the hapten diphenylcyclopropenone (DPC). The chain combines TRBV29-1 with TRBJ2-1, with TRBD2 matching 11 bases. This clonotype originated in a woman in her forties or fifties with alopecia areata. Some clones in this sample may be carry-over from other donors' samples. The CDR3 DNA reads as TGCAGCGGTTCCGGGACTAGCGGTTCCTACAATGAGCAGTTCTTC. This gives the protein CSGSGTSGSYNEQFF.